The clone carrying this TCR beta chain was counted a few times. Profiled with immunoSEQ multiplex PCR; TCRdb holds only in-frame clones, not every one. The sample contains 180,000 or so clones, over 80% of which appear only once. The V gene end was trimmed by 2 bases and the J gene end by 8 bases; junction bases not matched to a gene: 9. From germline, CDR1 is SGHTA and CDR2 FQGNSA. The length of the CDR3 is 15 residues. This entry is derived from a study of T cell responses to AZD1222 COVID-19 vaccine. J is TRBJ1-5 and V is TRBV7-2; 7 bases line up with TRBD1. The source of this sequence is an adult who received the MenACWY meningococcal vaccine as a control. Here the sequenced sample was peripheral blood, taken 28 days after the second dose of the MenACWY control vaccine. The CDR3 nucleotides read TGTGCCAGCAGCTTACTGACCCAGGGGGGGAAGCCCCAGCATTTT. This gives the protein CASSLLTQGGKPQHF.